This T cell receptor beta chain was found in a study of molecular identifiers for immune sequencing clone quantification. Study information: Across replicate runs, RNA obtained from approximately 20,000 or 100,000 naive CD8 cells was divided into five, with four undergoing sequencing. Overall study findings and caveats: Investigators reportedly could detect spiked Jurkat TCR RNA from one cell among over 750,000 naive cells.

This clonotype has only a few counts. Its antigen is still unknown. Naive CD8 library inputs spanned roughly 17,000 to 1,100,000 sorted cells and 10%, 30% or 50% RNA. Using its own MiXCR run on the PCR reads, TCRdb lists one record per CDR3 protein. The data show under 600,000 distinct CDR3 sequences, about 25% seen once. Sequencing used naive CD8+ T cells from blood, with Jurkat cell RNA spiked in. Subset in this sample: FACS-sorted CD8+CD4-CCR7+CD45RA+ naive T cells. This clonotype was sampled from a human donor in good health. Some libraries in this study had Jurkat cell RNA spiked in.

As DNA, the CDR3 is TGTGCCAGCAGTTACCCCCAACCCGTGAACACTGAAGCTTTCTTT. It is translated as CASSYPQPVNTEAFF. This chain uses TRBV6-2 or TRBV6-3 with TRBJ1-1; D not certain. Germline V gene data show CDR1 as MNHEY and CDR2 as SVGEGT. V dropped 2 bases and J dropped 0 bases, with 10 bases sitting between them. This CDR3 spans 15 amino acids.